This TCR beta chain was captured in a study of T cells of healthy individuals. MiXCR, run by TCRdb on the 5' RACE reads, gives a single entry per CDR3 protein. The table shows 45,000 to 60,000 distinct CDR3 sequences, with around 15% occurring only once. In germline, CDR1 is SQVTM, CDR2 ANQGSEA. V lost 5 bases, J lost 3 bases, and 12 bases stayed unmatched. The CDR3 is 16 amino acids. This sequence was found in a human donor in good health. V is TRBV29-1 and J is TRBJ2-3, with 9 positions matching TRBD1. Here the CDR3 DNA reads TGCAGCGTTCGAGGGCCTATACAGGGGGCAACAGATACGCAGTATTTT. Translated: CSVRGPIQGATDTQYF.